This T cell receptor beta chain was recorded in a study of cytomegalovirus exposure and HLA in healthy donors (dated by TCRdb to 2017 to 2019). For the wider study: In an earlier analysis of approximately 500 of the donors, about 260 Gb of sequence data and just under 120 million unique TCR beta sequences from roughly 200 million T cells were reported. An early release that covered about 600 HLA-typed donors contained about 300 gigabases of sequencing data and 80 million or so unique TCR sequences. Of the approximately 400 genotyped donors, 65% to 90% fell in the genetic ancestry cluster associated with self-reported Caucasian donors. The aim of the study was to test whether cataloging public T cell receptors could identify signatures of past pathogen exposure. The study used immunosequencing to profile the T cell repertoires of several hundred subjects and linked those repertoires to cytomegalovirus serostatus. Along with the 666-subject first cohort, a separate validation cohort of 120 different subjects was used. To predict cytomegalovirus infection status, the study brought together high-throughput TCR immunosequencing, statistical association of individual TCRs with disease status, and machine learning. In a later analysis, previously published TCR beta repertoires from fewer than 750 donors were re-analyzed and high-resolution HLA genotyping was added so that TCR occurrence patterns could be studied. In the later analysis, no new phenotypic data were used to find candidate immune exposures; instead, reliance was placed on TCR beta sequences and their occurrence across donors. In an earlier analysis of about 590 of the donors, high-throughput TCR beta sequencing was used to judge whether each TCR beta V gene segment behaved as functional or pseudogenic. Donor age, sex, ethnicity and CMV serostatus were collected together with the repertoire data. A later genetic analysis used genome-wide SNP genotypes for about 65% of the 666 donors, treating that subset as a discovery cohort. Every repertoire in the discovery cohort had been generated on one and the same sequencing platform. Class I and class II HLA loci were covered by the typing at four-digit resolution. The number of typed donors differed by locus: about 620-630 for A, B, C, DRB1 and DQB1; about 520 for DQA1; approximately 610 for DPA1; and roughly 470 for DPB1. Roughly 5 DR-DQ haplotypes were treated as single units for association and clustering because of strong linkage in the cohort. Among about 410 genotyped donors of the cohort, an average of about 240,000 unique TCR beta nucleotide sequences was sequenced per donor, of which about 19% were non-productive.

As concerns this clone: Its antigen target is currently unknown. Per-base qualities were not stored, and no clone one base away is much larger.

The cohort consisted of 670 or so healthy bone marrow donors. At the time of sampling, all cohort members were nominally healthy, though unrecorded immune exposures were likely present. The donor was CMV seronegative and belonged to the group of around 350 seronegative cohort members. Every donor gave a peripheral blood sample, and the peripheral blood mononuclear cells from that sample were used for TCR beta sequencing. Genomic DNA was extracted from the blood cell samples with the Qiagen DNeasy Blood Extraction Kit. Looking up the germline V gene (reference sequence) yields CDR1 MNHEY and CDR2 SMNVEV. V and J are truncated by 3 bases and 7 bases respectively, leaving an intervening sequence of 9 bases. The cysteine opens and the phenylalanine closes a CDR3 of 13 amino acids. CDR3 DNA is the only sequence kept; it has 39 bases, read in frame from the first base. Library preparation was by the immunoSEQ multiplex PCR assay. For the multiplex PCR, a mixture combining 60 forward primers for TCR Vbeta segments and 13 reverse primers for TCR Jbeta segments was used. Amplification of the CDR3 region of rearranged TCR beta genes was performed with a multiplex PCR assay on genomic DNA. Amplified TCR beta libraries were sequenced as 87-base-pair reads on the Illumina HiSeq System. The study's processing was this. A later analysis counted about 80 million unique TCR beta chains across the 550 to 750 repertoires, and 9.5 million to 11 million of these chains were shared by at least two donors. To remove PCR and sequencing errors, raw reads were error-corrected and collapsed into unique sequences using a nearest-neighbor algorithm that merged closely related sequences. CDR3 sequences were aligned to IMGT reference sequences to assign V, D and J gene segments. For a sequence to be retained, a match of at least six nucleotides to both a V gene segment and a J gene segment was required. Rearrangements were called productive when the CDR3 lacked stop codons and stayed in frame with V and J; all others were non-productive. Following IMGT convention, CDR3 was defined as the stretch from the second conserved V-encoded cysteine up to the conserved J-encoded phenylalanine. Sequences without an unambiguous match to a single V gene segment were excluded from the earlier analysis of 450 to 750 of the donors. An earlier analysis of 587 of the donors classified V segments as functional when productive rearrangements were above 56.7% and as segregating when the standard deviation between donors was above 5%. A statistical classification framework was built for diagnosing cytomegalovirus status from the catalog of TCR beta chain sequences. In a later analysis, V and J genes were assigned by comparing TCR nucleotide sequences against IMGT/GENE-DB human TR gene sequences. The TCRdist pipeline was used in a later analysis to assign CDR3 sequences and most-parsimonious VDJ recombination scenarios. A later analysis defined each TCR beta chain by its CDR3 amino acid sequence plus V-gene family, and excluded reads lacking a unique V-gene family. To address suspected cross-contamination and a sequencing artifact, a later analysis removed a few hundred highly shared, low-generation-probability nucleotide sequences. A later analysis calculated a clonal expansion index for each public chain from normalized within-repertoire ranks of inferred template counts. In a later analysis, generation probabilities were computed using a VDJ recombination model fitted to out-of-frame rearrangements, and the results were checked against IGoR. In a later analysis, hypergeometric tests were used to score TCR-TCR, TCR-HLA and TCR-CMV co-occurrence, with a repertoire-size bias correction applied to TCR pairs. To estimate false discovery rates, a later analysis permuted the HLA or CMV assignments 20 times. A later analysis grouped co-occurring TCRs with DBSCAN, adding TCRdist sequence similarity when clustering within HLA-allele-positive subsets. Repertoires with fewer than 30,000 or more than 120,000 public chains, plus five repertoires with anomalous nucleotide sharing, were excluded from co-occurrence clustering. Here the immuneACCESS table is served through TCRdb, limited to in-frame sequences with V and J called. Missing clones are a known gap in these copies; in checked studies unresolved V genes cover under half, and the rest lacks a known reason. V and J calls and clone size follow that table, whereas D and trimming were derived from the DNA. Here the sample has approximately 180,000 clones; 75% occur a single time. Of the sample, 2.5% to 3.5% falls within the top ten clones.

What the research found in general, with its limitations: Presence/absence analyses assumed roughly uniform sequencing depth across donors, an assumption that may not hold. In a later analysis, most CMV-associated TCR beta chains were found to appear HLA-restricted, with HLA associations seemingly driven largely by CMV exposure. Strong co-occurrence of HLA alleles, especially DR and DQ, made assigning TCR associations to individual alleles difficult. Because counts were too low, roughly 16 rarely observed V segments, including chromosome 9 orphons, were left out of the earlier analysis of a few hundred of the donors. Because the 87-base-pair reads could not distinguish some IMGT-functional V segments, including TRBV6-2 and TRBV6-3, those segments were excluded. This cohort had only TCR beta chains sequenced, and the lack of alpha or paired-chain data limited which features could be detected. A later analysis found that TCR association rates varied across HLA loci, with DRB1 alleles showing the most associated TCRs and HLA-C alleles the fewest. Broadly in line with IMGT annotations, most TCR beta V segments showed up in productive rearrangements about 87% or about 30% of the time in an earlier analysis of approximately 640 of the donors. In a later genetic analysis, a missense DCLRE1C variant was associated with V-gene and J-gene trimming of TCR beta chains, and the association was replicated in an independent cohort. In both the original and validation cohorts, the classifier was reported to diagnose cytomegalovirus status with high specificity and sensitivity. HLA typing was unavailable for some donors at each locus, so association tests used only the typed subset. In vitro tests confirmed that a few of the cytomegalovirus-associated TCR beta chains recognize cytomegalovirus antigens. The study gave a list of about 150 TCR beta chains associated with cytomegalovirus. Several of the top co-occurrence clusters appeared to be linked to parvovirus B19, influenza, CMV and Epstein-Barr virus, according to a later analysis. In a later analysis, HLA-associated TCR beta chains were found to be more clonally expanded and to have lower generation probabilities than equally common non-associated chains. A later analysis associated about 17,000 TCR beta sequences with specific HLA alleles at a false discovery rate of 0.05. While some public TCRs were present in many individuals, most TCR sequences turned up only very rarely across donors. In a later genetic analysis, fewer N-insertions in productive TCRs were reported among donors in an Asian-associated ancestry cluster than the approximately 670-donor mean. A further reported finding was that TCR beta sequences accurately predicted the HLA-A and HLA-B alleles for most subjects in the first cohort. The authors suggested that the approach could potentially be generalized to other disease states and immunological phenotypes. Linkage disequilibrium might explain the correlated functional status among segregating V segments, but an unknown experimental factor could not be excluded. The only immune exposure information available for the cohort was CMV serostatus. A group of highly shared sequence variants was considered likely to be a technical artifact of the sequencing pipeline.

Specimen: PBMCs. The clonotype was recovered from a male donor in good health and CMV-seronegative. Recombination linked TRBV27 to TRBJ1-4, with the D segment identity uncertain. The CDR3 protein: CASSFGLPEKLFF. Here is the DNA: TGTGCCAGCAGTTTTGGCCTGCCTGAAAAACTGTTTTTT.